Listed here are 31 T cell receptor beta chains from one sample, sequenced in a study of blood T cell repertoires in COVID-19. Generated by immunoSEQ multiplex PCR, the TCRdb table keeps only in-frame clones and is missing some. This table holds some 96,000 clones, about 85% found once. Material for sequencing was peripheral blood. The receptors were gathered from a human donor in a cohort sampled during active COVID-19.

The gene calls are TRBV6-5 and TRBJ1-2, with D perhaps matching TRBD1 (6 bases). V gave up 6 bases and J gave up 4 bases, with 15 bases separating them. From germline, CDR1 is MNHEY and CDR2 SVGAGI. This CDR3 spans 14 amino acids. CDR3 nucleotides: TGTGCCAGCAGGGGGACGGGACAATTCTATGGCTACACCTTC. It encodes CASRGTGQFYGYTF.

This clone was recorded a few times. The chain couples TRBV25-1 to TRBJ2-7, with D possibly matching TRBD2 (6 bases). The CDR3 has 14 amino acids. Germline CDR1 MGHDK, CDR2 SYGVNS. V was pared by 3 bases and J by 3 bases, with 12 bases between. The CDR3 DNA sequence: TGTGCCAGCAGTGATCCCGGGACTTACTACGAGCAGTACTTC. It codes for CASSDPGTYYEQYF.

The genes are TRBV10-2 and TRBJ1-1, with D perhaps matching TRBD1 (6 bases). Germline lookup yields CDR1 WSHSY and CDR2 SAAADI. The V end lost 2 bases, the J end lost 1 base, and 14 bases lay between the germline ends. The CDR3 is 16 amino acids. The CDR3 here is CASSERGRGKNTEAFF. CDR3 DNA sequence: TGCGCCAGCAGTGAGCGGGGGCGGGGGAAGAACACTGAAGCTTTCTTT.

V and J are TRBV9 and TRBJ2-1; D remains ambiguous. Germline V gene sequence: CDR1 SGDLS, CDR2 YYNGEE. V was cut by 1 base and J by 2 bases, with 10 bases left in between. The CDR3 sequence is 15 residues long. CDR3 in DNA: TGTGCCAGCAGCGTAAGGAGCGTAACCTACAATGAGCAGTTCTTC. Protein product: CASSVRSVTYNEQFF.

The V call is TRBV12-3 or TRBV12-4, the J call TRBJ1-1, with unresolved D. V shed 5 bases and J shed 0 bases, with 7 bases lying between them. This CDR3 is built from 13 residues. The CDR3 coding sequence is TGTGCCAGCAGTATCCCGGTGAACACTGAAGCTTTCTTT. It codes for CASSIPVNTEAFF.

This rearrangement joins TRBV27 to TRBJ1-2, with 7 bases aligning to TRBD1. CDR3 length: 16 amino acids. Germline V gives CDR1 MNHEY, CDR2 SMNVEV (reference sequence). V shed 0 bases, J shed 4 bases, and the junction held 8 bases outside the gene matches. The CDR3 nucleotides read TGTGCCAGCAGTTTATCTCCAAAGACAGGGAGCTATGGCTACACCTTC. It specifies CASSLSPKTGSYGYTF.

CDR3 region: CASSLDRGETQYF. CDR3 sequence (DNA): TGTGCCAGCAGCTTAGACAGGGGAGAGACCCAGTACTTC. The chain recombines TRBV7-8 with TRBJ2-5; 7 nucleotides agree with TRBD1. The germline V gene has CDR1 SGHVS and CDR2 FQNEAQ. This CDR3 is built from 13 residues. After removal of 1 base from V and 4 bases from J, the junction contained 0 bases not matched to a gene.

The J gene is TRBJ2-5, the V gene TRBV12-3 or TRBV12-4; D unclear. This CDR3 contains 13 residues. V gave up 3 bases and J gave up 1 base, with 6 bases separating them. The CDR3 is CASSFARQETQYF. The CDR3, as DNA: TGTGCCAGCAGTTTTGCGCGCCAAGAGACCCAGTACTTC.

The chain employs TRBV27 and TRBJ2-6; a weak D match, TRBD1 (5 bases). The V and J ends lost 0 bases and 1 base respectively, with 7 bases between them. The germline V gene has CDR1 MNHEY and CDR2 SMNVEV (reference sequence). The CDR3 runs to 16 residues. CDR3 sequence: CASSLSKGSGANVLTF. The CDR3 bases are TGTGCCAGCAGTTTATCGAAGGGGTCTGGGGCCAACGTCCTGACTTTC.

The chain combines TRBV18 with TRBJ1-6; unclear D gene. CDR3 length: 14 amino acids. Germline lookup yields CDR1 KGHSH and CDR2 LQKENI. Trimming shortened V by 3 bases and J by 10 bases, and 13 bases separated the two germline ends. The CDR3 DNA follows: TGTGCCAGCTCACCTCTCCAGGAAGAGTCACCCCTCCACTTT. The encoded protein is CASSPLQEESPLHF. The full variable domain, completed using reference TRBV18 and TRBJ1-6, is NAGVMQNPRHLVRRRGQEARLRCSPMKGHSHVYWYRQLPEEGLKFMVYLQKENIIDESGMPKERFSAEFPKEGPSILRIQQVVRGDSAAYFCASSPLQEESPLHFGNGTRLTVT.

This chain connects TRBV7-2 to TRBJ1-1; D gene uncertain. Germline V gives CDR1 SGHTA, CDR2 FQGNSA. This CDR3 spans 15 amino acids. V lost 1 base and J 0 bases, leaving 9 bases between the germline ends. In nucleotides, the CDR3 is TGTGCCAGCAGCTTAGAGTCAGGAATGAACACTGAAGCTTTCTTT. Protein product: CASSLESGMNTEAFF. Filled out from reference TRBV7-2 and TRBJ1-1, the complete variable domain reads GAGVSQSPSNKVTEKGKDVELRCDPISGHTALYWYRQSLGQGLEFLIYFQGNSAPDKSGLPSDRFSAERTGGSVSTLTIQRTQQEDSAVYLCASSLESGMNTEAFFGQGTRLTVV.

The CDR3 nucleotides read TGTGCCAGCAGTGATCCCGGGACAGGGAAGAGGTGCGCCTATAATTCACCCCTCCACTTT. Translated, it gives CASSDPGTGKRCAYNSPLHF. V usage is TRBV6-4 and J usage is TRBJ1-6; 9 bases match TRBD1. The trim removed 3 bases at V and 2 bases at J, leaving 14 bases unmatched. The CDR3 contains 20 residues. Per germline, CDR1 MRHNA and CDR2 SNTAGT.

The rearrangement links TRBV12-3 or TRBV12-4 to TRBJ2-1; D is possibly TRBD2 (5 bases). The V gene lost 6 bases and the J gene lost 5 bases, with 11 bases spanning the gap. The CDR3 spans 13 residues. CDR3 in amino acids: CASRLDLDNEQFF. The CDR3 DNA reads TGTGCCAGCAGACTAGATCTGGACAATGAGCAGTTCTTC.

The rearrangement uses TRBV9 and TRBJ1-3; no firm D call. The length of the CDR3 is 16 residues. V gave up 0 bases and J gave up 0 bases, with 10 bases separating them. CDR1 and CDR2 from the germline V gene are SGDLS and YYNGEE. CDR3 nucleotides: TGTGCCAGCAGCGTAGGTGGAGGGAGCTCTGGAAACACCATATATTTT. Translation gives CASSVGGGSSGNTIYF.

In DNA, the CDR3 is TGCAGCGTTGAGTCGGGGGGCGGGACTGAAGCTTTCTTT. Translating it yields CSVESGGGTEAFF. The chain couples TRBV29-1 to TRBJ1-1; TRBD1 might be the D (6 bases). The ends were cut back, 3 bases at V and 5 bases at J, with 13 bases in the middle. Germline V gene sequence: CDR1 SQVTM, CDR2 ANQGSEA. This CDR3 is 13 amino acids long.

V is TRBV25-1 and J is TRBJ1-4, with TRBD1 matching over 9 bases. Germline V lookup: CDR1 MGHDK, CDR2 SYGVNS. The V and J ends lost 5 bases and 3 bases, in that order; junction bases with no gene match: 4. CDR3 length: 15 amino acids. The CDR3 sequence is CASSQRTGANEKLFF. For the CDR3, the DNA is TGTGCCAGCAGTCAAAGGACAGGGGCTAATGAAAAACTGTTTTTT. Looking up the rest from reference TRBV25-1 and TRBJ1-4 gives the full variable domain: EADIYQTPRYLVIGTGKKITLECSQTMGHDKMYWYQQDPGMELHLIHYSYGVNSTEKGDLSSESTVSRIRTEHFPLTLESARPSHTSQYLCASSQRTGANEKLFFGSGTQLSVL.

The rearrangement uses TRBV6-2 or TRBV6-3 and TRBJ1-5; 10 nucleotides align to TRBD1. The CDR3 is 14 amino acids. Germline CDR1 reads MNHEY; CDR2 reads SVGEGT. The trim removed 6 bases at V and 4 bases at J, leaving 3 bases unmatched. The CDR3 is CASSLGQGNQPQHF. CDR3 in DNA: TGTGCCAGCAGCCTGGGACAGGGGAATCAGCCCCAGCATTTT.

This chain joins TRBV10-1 and TRBJ1-6; no clear D gene. Trimming cost V 0 bases and J 5 bases, with 8 bases left between them. Per the germline V gene, CDR1 is WNHNN and CDR2 is SYGVQD (reference sequence). The CDR3 length is 15 residues. The CDR3 here is CASSESRVNNSPLHF. The CDR3 nucleotides read TGCGCCAGCAGTGAGTCTCGGGTCAATAATTCACCCCTCCACTTT.

This clone appeared a single time. The chain has TRBV11-2 and TRBJ2-7; 11 bases are shared with TRBD2. Germline V gene data show CDR1 as SGHAT and CDR2 as FQNNGV. The CDR3 runs 13 residues. V shed 5 bases, J shed 12 bases, and the junction held 9 bases outside the gene matches. Here the CDR3 reads CASSTGLAESPYF. CDR3 sequence (DNA): TGTGCCAGCAGCACGGGACTAGCGGAGTCCCCGTACTTC. Full variable domain (outside the CDR3, taken from reference TRBV11-2 and TRBJ2-7): EAGVAQSPRYKIIEKRQSVAFWCNPISGHATLYWYQQILGQGPKLLIQFQNNGVVDDSQLPKDRFSAERLKGVDSTLKIQPAKLEDSAVYLCASSTGLAESPYFGPGTRLTVT.

V is TRBV9 and J is TRBJ1-6; 8 nucleotides match TRBD1. Germline-derived CDR1 and CDR2 are SGDLS and YYNGEE. J was trimmed by 4 bases and V by 2 bases; bases with no gene match: 14. CDR3 size: 19 residues. The CDR3 spells CASSVWQGAIGVYNSPLHF. In DNA, the CDR3 is TGTGCCAGCAGCGTCTGGCAGGGGGCGATTGGGGTTTATAATTCACCCCTCCACTTT.

V and J are TRBV4-3 and TRBJ2-5; 11 bases fit TRBD2. The CDR3 totals 16 residues. The germline V gene has CDR1 LGHNA and CDR2 YSLEER. V lost 0 bases to trimming and J lost 5 bases; unmatched junction nucleotides: 5. CDR3: CASSQELAGARETQYF. DNA of the CDR3: TGCGCCAGCAGCCAAGAACTAGCGGGGGCCCGGGAGACCCAGTACTTC.

This clone was detected only once. The chain couples TRBV6-1 to TRBJ2-7; 11 positions match TRBD1. The trim removed 3 bases at V and 5 bases at J, leaving 9 bases unmatched. The CDR3 is made up of 16 amino acids. Germline CDR1 MNHNS, CDR2 SASEGT. CDR3 sequence reads: CASSDLVGQGAHEQYF. The CDR3 DNA sequence: TGTGCCAGCAGTGACCTAGTAGGACAGGGGGCTCACGAGCAGTACTTC.

The chain has TRBV9 and TRBJ1-3; D perhaps matches TRBD1 (6 bases). From germline, CDR1 is SGDLS and CDR2 YYNGEE. This CDR3 is built from 16 residues. Trimming left V 3 bases short and J 1 base short, with 14 bases between. CDR3 bases: TGTGCCAGCAGCGGGCAGGGGACATTTTCTGGAAACACCATATATTTT. Its protein is CASSGQGTFSGNTIYF.

The V call is TRBV2, the J call TRBJ2-4; D is unclear. Germline V gene data show CDR1 as SNHLY and CDR2 as FYNNEI. V lost 5 bases and J lost 0, with 11 bases in between. There are 15 residues in the CDR3. The CDR3 here is CASSIDPGAKNIQYF. CDR3 bases: TGTGCCAGCAGTATAGACCCGGGAGCCAAAAACATTCAGTACTTC.

This chain uses TRBV6-2 or TRBV6-3 with TRBJ1-2; D unresolved. CDR3 length equals 14 residues. Germline V lookup: CDR1 MNHEY, CDR2 SVGEGT. V was clipped by 6 bases and J by 4 bases, with 15 bases between them. The CDR3 coding sequence is TGTGCCAGCAGCCAGACAAGCTCCCCCTATGGCTACACCTTC. This encodes CASSQTSSPYGYTF.

The rearrangement links TRBV4-1 to TRBJ1-5, with 8 nucleotides matching TRBD1. Trimming at V came to 3 bases and at J to 0 bases, leaving 7 bases not matched to a gene. This CDR3 spans 17 amino acids. Germline V lookup: CDR1 MGHRA, CDR2 YSYEKL. CDR3 nucleotides: TGCGCCAGCAGCCACCTGGGACAGGCCTATAGCAATCAGCCCCAGCATTTT. It yields the protein CASSHLGQAYSNQPQHF.

This clone was seen a handful of times. V gene TRBV10-3 combines with J gene TRBJ2-7; D possibly corresponds to TRBD2 (5 bases). Trimming shortened V by 2 bases and J by 0 bases, and 11 bases separated the two germline ends. Per the germline V gene, CDR1 is ENHRY and CDR2 is SYGVKD. This CDR3 contains 15 residues. The CDR3: CAISEPGYSSYEQYF. CDR3 nucleotide sequence: TGTGCCATCAGTGAGCCGGGATATAGCTCCTACGAGCAGTACTTC.

The V gene is TRBV6-5, the J gene TRBJ2-7; 8 bases are a match to TRBD1. The trim removed 6 bases at V and 4 bases at J, leaving 11 bases unmatched. There are 15 residues in the CDR3. CDR1 and CDR2 from the germline V gene are MNHEY and SVGAGI. CDR3 sequence (DNA): TGTGCCAGCAGCAGGGGGCGCGATCAAACTTACGAGCAGTACTTC. Translation gives CASSRGRDQTYEQYF.

The CDR3 DNA reads TGTGCCAGCTCAACTAAAACAGGGGCAACTAATGAAAAACTGTTTTTT. Its translation is CASSTKTGATNEKLFF. The chain has TRBV18 and TRBJ1-4, with 7 bases lining up with TRBD1. This CDR3 has 16 amino acids. J gave up 0 bases and V 5 bases, and 6 bases lay outside the gene matches. Germline V lookup: CDR1 KGHSH, CDR2 LQKENI.

V and J are TRBV10-3 and TRBJ1-4; no clear D. Trimming took 5 bases from V and 11 from J, leaving 30 bases between them. The germline V gene has CDR1 ENHRY and CDR2 SYGVKD. The CDR3 covers 18 residues. This CDR3 reads CAISTTRDKGPNELKLFF. The CDR3 DNA is TGTGCCATCAGTACAACGCGGGATAAGGGCCCTAATGAGTTGAAACTGTTTTTT.

This sequence joins TRBV30 and TRBJ2-2, with 7 bases fitting TRBD1. The CDR3 length is 15 residues. J gave up 1 base and V 7 bases, and 9 bases lay outside the gene matches. The germline gives CDR1 GTSNPN, CDR2 SVGIG (reference sequence). The CDR3 protein is CASRLRDRNTGELFF. The CDR3 nucleotides read TGTGCCTCGCGCCTCCGGGACAGGAACACCGGGGAGCTGTTTTTT.